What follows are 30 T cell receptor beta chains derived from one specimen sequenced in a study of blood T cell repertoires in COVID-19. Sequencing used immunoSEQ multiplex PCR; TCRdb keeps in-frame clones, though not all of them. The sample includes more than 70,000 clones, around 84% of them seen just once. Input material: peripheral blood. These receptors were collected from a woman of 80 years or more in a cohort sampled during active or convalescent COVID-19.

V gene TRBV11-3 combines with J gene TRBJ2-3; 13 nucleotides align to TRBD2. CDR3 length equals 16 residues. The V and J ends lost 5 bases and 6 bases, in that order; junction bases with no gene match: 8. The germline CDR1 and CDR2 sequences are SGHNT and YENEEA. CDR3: CASSTRTSGSIDTQYF. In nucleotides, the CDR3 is TGTGCCAGCAGCACTCGGACTAGCGGGAGTATTGATACGCAGTATTTT.

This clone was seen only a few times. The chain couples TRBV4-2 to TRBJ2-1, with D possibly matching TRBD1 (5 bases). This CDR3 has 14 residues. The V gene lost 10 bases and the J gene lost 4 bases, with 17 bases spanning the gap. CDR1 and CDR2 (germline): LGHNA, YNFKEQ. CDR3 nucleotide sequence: TGTGCCACCGGTGGGGCCCAGGGTTACAATGAGCAGTTCTTC. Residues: CATGGAQGYNEQFF.

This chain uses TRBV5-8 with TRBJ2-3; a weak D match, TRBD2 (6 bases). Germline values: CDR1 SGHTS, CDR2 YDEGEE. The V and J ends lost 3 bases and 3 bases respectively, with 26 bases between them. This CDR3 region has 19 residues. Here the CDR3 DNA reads TGTGCCAGCAGCTCTATTGGGAGCTGGGCGGAGGGAAAGACAGATACGCAGTATTTT. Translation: CASSSIGSWAEGKTDTQYF.

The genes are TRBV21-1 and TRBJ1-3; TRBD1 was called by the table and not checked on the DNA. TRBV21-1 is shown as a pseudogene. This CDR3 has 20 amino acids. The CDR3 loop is CASSKAGGDSERGPGNTIYF. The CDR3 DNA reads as TGTGCCAGCAGCAAAGCGGGCGGGGACAGTGAGAGGGGGCCTGGAAACACCATATATTTT.

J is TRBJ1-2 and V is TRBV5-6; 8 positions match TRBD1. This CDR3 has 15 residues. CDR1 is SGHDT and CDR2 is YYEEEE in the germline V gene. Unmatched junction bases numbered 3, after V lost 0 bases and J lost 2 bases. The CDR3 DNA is TGTGCCAGCAGCTTGGGGGACAGGAGGAACTATGGCTACACCTTC. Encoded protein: CASSLGDRRNYGYTF.

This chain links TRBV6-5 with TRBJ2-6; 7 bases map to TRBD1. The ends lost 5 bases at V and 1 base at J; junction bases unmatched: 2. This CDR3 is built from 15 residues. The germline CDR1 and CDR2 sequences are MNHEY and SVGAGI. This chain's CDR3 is CASSPTGSGANVLTF. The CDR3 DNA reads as TGTGCCAGCAGTCCGACAGGGTCTGGGGCCAACGTCCTGACTTTC.

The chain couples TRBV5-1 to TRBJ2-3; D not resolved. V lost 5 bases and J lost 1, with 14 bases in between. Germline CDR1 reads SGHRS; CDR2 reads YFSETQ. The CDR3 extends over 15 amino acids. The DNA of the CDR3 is TGCGCCAGCAGTTGGTCGGAGAGCGGCACAGATACGCAGTATTTT. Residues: CASSWSESGTDTQYF.

CDR3 DNA sequence: TGCAGCGTTGAAGATCTTCACTGGCTAGCGGGATTTCAGGTCGGTAGGGAGCTGTTTTTT. Its translation: CSVEDLHWLAGFQVGRELFF. The chain employs TRBV29-1 and TRBJ2-2; 9 nucleotides agree with TRBD2. Unmatched junction bases numbered 23, after V lost 0 bases and J lost 9 bases. Germline loops: CDR1 SQVTM, CDR2 ANQGSEA. The CDR3 has 20 amino acids.

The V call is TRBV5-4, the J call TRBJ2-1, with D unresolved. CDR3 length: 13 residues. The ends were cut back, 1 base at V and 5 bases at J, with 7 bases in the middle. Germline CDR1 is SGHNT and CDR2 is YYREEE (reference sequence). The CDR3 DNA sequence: TGTGCCAGCAGCTTGCTGGCGGACAATGAGCAGTTCTTC. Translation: CASSLLADNEQFF.

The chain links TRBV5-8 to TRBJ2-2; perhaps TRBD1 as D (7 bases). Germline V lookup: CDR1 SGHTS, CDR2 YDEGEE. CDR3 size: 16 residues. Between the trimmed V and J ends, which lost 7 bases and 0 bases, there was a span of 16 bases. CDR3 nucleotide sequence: TGTGCCAGCTCAAAGGGGGCGGGACCGAACACCGGGGAGCTGTTTTTT. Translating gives CASSKGAGPNTGELFF.

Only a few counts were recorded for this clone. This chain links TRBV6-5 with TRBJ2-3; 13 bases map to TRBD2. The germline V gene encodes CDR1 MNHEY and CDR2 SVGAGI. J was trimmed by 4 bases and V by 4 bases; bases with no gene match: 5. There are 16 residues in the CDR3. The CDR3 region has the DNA TGTGCCAGCAGTTCCGGACTAGCGGGAGTGGCAGATACGCAGTATTTT. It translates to CASSSGLAGVADTQYF.

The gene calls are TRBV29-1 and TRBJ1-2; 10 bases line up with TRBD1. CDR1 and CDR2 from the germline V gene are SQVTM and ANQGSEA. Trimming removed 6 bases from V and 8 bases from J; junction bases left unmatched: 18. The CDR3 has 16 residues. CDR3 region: CSVDRRQGAPLEGYTF. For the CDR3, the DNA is TGCAGCGTCGACAGGAGACAGGGGGCGCCTTTAGAGGGCTACACCTTC.

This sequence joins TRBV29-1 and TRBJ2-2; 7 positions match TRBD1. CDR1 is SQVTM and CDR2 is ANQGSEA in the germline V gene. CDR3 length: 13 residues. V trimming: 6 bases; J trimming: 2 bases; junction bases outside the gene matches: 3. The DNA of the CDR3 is TGCAGCGTCAGGGACAGTAACACCGGGGAGCTGTTTTTT. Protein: CSVRDSNTGELFF.

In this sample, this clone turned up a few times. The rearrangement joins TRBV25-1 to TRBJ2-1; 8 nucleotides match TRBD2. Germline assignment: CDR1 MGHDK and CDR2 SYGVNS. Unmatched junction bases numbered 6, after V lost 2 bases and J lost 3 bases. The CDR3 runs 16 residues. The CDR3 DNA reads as TGTGCCAGCAGTGAAGGCATTAGCGGGGACTACAATGAGCAGTTCTTC. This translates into CASSEGISGDYNEQFF.

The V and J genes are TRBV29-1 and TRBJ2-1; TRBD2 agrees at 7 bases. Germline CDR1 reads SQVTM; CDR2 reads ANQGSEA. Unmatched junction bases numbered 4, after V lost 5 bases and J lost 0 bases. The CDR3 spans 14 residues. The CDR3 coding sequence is TGCAGCGTTAAGGCGGGAGCCTCCTACAATGAGCAGTTCTTC. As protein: CSVKAGASYNEQFF.

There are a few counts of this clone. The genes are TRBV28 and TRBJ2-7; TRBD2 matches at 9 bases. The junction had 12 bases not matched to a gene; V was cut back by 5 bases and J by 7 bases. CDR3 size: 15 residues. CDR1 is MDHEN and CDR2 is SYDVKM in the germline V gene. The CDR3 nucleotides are TGTGCCAGCAGTCCGGGACTAGCTGACATCGTTGAGCAGTACTTC. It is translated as CASSPGLADIVEQYF.

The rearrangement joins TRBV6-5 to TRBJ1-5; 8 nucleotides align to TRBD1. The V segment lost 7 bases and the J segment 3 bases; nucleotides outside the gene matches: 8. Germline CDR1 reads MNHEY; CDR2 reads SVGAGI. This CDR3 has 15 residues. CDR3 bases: TGTGCCAGCACCAAGGGACAGGCCTACAATCAGCCCCAGCATTTT. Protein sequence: CASTKGQAYNQPQHF.

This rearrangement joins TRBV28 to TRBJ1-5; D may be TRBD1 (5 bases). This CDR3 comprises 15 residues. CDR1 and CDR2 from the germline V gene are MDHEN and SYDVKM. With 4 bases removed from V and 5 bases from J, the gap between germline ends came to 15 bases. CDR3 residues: CASSSGTAGDQPQHF. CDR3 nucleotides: TGTGCCAGCAGTTCTGGGACGGCGGGAGATCAGCCCCAGCATTTT.

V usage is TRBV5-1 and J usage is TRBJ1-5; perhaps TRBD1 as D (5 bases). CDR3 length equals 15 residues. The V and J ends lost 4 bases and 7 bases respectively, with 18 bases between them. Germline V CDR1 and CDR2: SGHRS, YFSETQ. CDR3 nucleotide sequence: TGCGCCAGCAGCCCCGGCTTGGGGGGGGAACAGCCCCAGCATTTT. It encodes CASSPGLGGEQPQHF. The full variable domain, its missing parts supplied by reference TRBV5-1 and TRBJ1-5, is KAGVTQTPRYLIKTRGQQVTLSCSPISGHRSVSWYQQTPGQGLQFLFEYFSETQRNKGNFPGRFSGRQFSNSRSEMNVSTLELGDSALYLCASSPGLGGEQPQHFGDGTRLSIL.

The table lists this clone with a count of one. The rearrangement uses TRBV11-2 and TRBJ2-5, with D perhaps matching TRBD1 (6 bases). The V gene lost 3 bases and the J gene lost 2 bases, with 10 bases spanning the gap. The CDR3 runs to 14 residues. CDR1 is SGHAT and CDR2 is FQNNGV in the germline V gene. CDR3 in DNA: TGTGCCAGCAGCTTTTTAAGGGGGCAAGAGACCCAGTACTTC. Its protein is CASSFLRGQETQYF.

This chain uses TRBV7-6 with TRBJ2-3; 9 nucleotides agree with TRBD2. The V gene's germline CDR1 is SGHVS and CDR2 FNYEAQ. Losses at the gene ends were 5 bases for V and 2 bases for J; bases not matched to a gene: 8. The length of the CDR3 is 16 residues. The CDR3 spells CASSVGLASVTDTQYF. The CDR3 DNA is TGTGCCAGCAGCGTCGGACTAGCGTCTGTCACAGATACGCAGTATTTT.

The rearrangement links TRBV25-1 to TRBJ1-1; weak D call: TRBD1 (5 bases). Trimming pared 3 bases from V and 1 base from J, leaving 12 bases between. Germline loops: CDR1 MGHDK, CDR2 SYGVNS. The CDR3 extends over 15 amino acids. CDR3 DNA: TGTGCCAGCAGTGATAGCAGGGAACGGAACACTGAAGCTTTCTTT. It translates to CASSDSRERNTEAFF.

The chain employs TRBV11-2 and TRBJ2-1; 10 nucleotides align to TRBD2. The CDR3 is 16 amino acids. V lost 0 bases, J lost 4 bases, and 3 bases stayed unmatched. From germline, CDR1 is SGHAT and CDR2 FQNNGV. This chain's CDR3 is CASSLEWTSGYNEQFF. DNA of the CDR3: TGTGCCAGCAGCTTAGAATGGACTAGCGGTTACAATGAGCAGTTCTTC.

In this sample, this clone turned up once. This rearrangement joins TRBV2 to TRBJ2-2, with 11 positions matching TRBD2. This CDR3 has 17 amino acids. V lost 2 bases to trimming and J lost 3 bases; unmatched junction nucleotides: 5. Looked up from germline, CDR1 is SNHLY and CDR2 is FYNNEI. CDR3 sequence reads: CASSEPRLAGYTGELFF. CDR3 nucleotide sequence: TGTGCCAGCAGTGAACCCCGACTAGCGGGGTACACCGGGGAGCTGTTTTTT.

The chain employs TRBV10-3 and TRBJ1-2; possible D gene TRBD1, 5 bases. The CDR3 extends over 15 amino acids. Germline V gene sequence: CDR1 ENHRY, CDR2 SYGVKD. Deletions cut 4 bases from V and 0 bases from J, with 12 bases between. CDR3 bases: TGTGCCATCAGTGCTCAGGGAGGGTCTAACTATGGCTACACCTTC. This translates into CAISAQGGSNYGYTF.

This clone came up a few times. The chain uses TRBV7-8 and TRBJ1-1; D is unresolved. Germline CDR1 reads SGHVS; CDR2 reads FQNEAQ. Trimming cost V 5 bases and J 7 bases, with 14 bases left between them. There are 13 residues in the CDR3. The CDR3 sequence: CASSEAGGSEAFF. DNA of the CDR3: TGTGCCAGCAGCGAAGCGGGTGGGAGTGAAGCTTTCTTT.

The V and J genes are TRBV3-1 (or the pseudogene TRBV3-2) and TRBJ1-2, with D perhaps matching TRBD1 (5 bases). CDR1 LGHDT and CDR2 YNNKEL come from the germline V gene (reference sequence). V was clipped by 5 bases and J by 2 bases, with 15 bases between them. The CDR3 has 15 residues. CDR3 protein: CASSSRTGLNYGYTF. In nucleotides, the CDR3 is TGTGCCAGCAGCTCCCGGACGGGACTGAACTATGGCTACACCTTC.

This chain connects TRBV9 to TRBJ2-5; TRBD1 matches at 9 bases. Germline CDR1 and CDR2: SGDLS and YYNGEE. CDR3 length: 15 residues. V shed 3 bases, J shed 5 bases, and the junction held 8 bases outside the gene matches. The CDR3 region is CASSGLGQGRETQYF. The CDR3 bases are TGTGCCAGCAGCGGACTAGGACAGGGGAGGGAGACCCAGTACTTC.

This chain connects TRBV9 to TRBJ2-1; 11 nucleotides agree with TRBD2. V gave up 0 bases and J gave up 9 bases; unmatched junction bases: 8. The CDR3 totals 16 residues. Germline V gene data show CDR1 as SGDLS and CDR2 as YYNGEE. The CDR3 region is CASSVGATSGIIEQFF. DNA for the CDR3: TGTGCCAGCAGCGTAGGTGCGACTAGCGGGATAATTGAGCAGTTCTTC.

CDR3 in DNA: TGTGCCAGCAGTTACTCGCGATACAACACTGAAGCTTTCTTT. It is translated as CASSYSRYNTEAFF. J is TRBJ1-1 and V is TRBV6-5; no reliable D call. In germline, CDR1 is MNHEY, CDR2 SVGAGI. V gave up 0 bases and J gave up 2 bases, with 7 bases separating them. The CDR3 is 14 residues long.